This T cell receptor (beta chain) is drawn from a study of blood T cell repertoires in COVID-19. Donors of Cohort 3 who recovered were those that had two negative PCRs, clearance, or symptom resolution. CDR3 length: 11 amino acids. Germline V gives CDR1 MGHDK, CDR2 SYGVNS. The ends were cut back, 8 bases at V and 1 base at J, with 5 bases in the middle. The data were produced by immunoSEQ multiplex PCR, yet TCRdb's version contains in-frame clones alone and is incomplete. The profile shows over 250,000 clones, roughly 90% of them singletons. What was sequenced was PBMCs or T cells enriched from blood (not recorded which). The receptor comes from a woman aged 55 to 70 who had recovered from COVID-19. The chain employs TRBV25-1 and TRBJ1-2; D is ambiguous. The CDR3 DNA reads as TGTGCCAGCCGTCTTAACTATGGCTACACCTTC. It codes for CASRLNYGYTF.